This T cell receptor (beta chain) was identified during a study of OX40 agonist ivuxolimab in advanced cancers. CDR3 length equals 15 residues. V was pared by 6 bases and J by 9 bases, with 13 bases of the junction left unmatched. Germline V gene lookup returns CDR1 SEHNR and CDR2 FQNEAQ (reference sequence). Here immunoSEQ multiplex PCR was the method, and the copy in TCRdb shows in-frame clones only, minus some. This sample has about 34,000 clones; over 90% occur once, and the top ten carry 4% to 5%. This receptor was obtained from an adult with an advanced solid tumor such as melanoma, head and neck, liver or kidney cancer. This rearrangement joins TRBV7-9 to TRBJ2-1; 8 bases align to TRBD1. The material was CD4+ or CD8+ T cells sorted from blood, obtained in a trial of the OX40 agonist ivuxolimab. The CDR3: CASRPGVGQGLEQFF. For the CDR3, the DNA is TGTGCCAGCAGACCGGGGGTCGGACAGGGACTTGAGCAGTTCTTC.